This T cell receptor (beta chain) was documented in a study of T cell responses to AZD1222 COVID-19 vaccine. Notes on the study in general: The study found vaccine-associated CD4 TCRs spanning spike, dominant at 160-218 and 743-854. White British donors predominated, females outnumbered males, and clonal diversity was possibly underestimated. Nearly half of spike-specific TCRs reportedly go after variant regions that carry no mutations. Compared with day 0, the breadth and depth of the Spike-specific TCR repertoire rose significantly after two doses of AZD1222.

J gave up 4 bases and V 1 base, and 6 bases lay outside the gene matches. There are 16 residues in the CDR3. Looked up from germline, CDR1 is SGHRS and CDR2 is YFSETQ. Comments on this clone: Antigen: not known.

Some clones are missing from TCRdb's copy, which holds only in-frame ones; the method was immunoSEQ multiplex PCR. The sample shows roughly 110,000 clones, around 92% of them seen only once. This receptor was identified in an adult in good health. Sequenced here: peripheral blood, sampled on day 0 of AZD1222 vaccination. The chain has TRBV5-1 and TRBJ2-1; 9 bases map to TRBD1. CDR3 residues: CASSLTGGRGYNEQFF. As DNA, the CDR3 is TGCGCCAGCAGCTTGACAGGGGGCAGGGGATACAATGAGCAGTTCTTC.